A selection of T cell receptor beta chains follows, all from one sample in a study of cytomegalovirus exposure and HLA in healthy donors. The protocol was immunoSEQ multiplex PCR, while the TCRdb copy is restricted to in-frame clones and leaves out a portion. The data hold some 150,000 clones, with more than 65% observed a single time. Sequenced sample: PBMCs. Source of these receptors: a woman aged 30 to 39 in good health and CMV-seronegative. Each CDR3 is given with its conserved first and last residue. A D gene is named only where the DNA matches it firmly. Only part of the rows carry a size: once, few, many, or a class if the clone is expanded.

j_gene	d_gene	abundance	v_gene	CDR3aa	CDR3nt
TRBJ1-1	NA	many	TRBV7-3	CASSLVLLGGNTEAFF	TGTGCCAGCAGCTTAGTCCTCTTGGGGGGGAACACTGAAGCTTTCTTT
TRBJ2-3	TRBD2	NA	TRBV9	CASSPFPGGGIADTQYF	TGTGCCAGCAGCCCCTTCCCCGGCGGGGGGATTGCAGATACGCAGTATTTT
TRBJ2-7	TRBD2	NA	TRBV4-1	CASSHETSGNGYEQYF	TGCGCCAGCAGCCATGAGACTAGCGGGAACGGGTACGAGCAGTACTTC
TRBJ2-3	TRBD2	NA	TRBV11-3	CASSPLAGTSTDTQYF	TGTGCCAGCAGCCCATTAGCGGGGACTAGCACAGATACGCAGTATTTT
TRBJ2-7	NA	NA	TRBV11-3	CASSQSTSNSEQYF	TGTGCCAGCAGCCAATCGACTAGTAATTCCGAGCAGTACTTC
TRBJ2-5	NA	NA	TRBV28	CASSRTVFQETQYF	TGTGCCAGCAGTCGGACAGTTTTCCAAGAGACCCAGTACTTC
TRBJ2-5	NA	NA	TRBV7-7	CASSFTIGGETQYF	TGTGCTAGCAGCTTTACTATCGGAGGGGAGACCCAGTACTTC
TRBJ2-2	NA	few	TRBV5-6	CASSQEGGGINTGELFF	TGTGCCAGCAGCCAAGAAGGGGGGGGAATCAACACCGGGGAGCTGTTTTTT
TRBJ2-6	NA	NA	TRBV7-9	CASSPGVGATGANVLTF	TGTGCCAGCAGCCCCGGGGTGGGGGCGACTGGGGCCAACGTCCTGACTTTC
TRBJ1-5	NA	NA	TRBV9	CASSASAGTQPQHF	TGTGCCAGCAGCGCCTCCGCAGGTACTCAGCCCCAGCATTTT
TRBJ2-7	TRBD2	once	TRBV15	CATSSRTSGISFYEQYF	TGTGCCACCAGCAGTCGGACTAGCGGGATTTCTTTCTACGAGCAGTACTTC
TRBJ1-5	NA	NA	TRBV28	CASSSPGSNQPQHF	TGTGCCAGCAGTTCCCCAGGTAGCAATCAGCCCCAGCATTTT
TRBJ1-4	NA	NA	TRBV6-6	CASRPPNLRGEKLFF	TGTGCCAGCAGACCACCGAACCTTAGGGGGGAAAAACTGTTTTTT
TRBJ2-3	TRBD1	few	TRBV2	CASWTGVFTDTQYF	TGTGCCAGCTGGACAGGGGTATTCACAGATACGCAGTATTTT
TRBJ2-3	NA	NA	TRBV6-4	CASSDADSDTQYF	TGTGCCAGCAGTGACGCTGATAGTGATACGCAGTATTTT
TRBJ2-3	NA	NA	TRBV7-2	CASSLLPDTQYF	TGTGCCAGCAGCTTACTCCCAGATACGCAGTATTTT
TRBJ1-4	TRBD1	NA	TRBV5-1	CASSSQGANEKLFF	TGCGCCAGCAGCTCACAGGGGGCGAATGAAAAACTGTTTTTT